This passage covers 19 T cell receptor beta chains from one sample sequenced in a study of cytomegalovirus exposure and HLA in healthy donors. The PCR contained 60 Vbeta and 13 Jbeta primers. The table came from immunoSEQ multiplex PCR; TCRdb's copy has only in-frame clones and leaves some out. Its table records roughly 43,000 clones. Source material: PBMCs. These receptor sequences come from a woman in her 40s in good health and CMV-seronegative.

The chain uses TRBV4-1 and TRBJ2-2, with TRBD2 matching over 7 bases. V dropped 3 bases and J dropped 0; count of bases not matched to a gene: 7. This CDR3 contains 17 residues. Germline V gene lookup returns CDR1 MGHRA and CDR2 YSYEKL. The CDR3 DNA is TGCGCCAGCAGCCACGGGCTAGCGGAAACGAACACCGGGGAGCTGTTTTTT. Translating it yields CASSHGLAETNTGELFF.

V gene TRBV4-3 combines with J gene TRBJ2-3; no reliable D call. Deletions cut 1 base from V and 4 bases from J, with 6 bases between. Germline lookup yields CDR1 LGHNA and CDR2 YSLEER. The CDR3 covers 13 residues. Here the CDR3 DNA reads TGCGCCAGCAGCCAAGTGGGCGCAGATACGCAGTATTTT. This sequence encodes CASSQVGADTQYF.

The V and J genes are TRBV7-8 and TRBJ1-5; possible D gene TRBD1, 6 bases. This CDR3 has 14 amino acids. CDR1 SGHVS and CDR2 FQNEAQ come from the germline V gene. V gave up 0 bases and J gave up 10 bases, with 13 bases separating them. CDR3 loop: CASSLAGAGIPQHF. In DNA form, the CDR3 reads TGTGCCAGCAGCTTAGCGGGGGCCGGGATTCCCCAGCATTTT.

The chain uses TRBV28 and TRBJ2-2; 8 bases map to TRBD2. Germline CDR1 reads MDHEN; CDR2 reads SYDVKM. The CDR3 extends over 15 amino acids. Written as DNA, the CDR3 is TGTGCGGTCTCAAAGGGACTAGGGACTGCCGGGGAGCTGTTTTTT. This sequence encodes CAVSKGLGTAGELFF.

CDR3 in amino acids: CASSQWYTSGTVETQYF. The CDR3 DNA is TGCGCCAGCAGCCAATGGTATACTAGCGGGACAGTAGAGACCCAGTACTTC. V gene TRBV4-3 combines with J gene TRBJ2-5, with 10 positions matching TRBD2. Germline V lookup: CDR1 LGHNA, CDR2 YSLEER. V trimming: 2 bases; J trimming: 4 bases; junction bases outside the gene matches: 10. This CDR3 comprises 17 residues.

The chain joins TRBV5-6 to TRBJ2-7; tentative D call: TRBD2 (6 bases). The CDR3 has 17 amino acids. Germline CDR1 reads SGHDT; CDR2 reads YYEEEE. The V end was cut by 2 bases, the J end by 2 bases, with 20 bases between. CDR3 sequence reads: CASSFELALVKTYEQYF. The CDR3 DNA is TGTGCCAGCAGCTTTGAACTAGCCCTAGTTAAAACCTACGAGCAGTACTTC.

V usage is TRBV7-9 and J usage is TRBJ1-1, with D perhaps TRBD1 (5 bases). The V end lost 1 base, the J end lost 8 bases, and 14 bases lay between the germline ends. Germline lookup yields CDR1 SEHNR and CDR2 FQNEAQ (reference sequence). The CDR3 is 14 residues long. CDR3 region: CASSLVMEGMEAFF. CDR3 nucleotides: TGTGCCAGCAGCTTAGTAATGGAGGGGATGGAAGCTTTCTTT. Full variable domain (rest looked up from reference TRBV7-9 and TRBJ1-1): DTGVSQNPRHKITKRGQNVTFRCDPISEHNRLYWYRQTLGQGPEFLTYFQNEAQLEKSRLLSDRFSAERPKGSFSTLEIQRTEQGDSAMYLCASSLVMEGMEAFFGQGTRLTVV.

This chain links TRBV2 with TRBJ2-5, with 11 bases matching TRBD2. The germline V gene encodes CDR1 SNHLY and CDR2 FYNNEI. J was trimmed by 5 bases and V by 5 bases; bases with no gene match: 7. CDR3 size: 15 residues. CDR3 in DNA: TGTGCCAGCAGTTCTCTAGCGGGGGGTAGGGAGACCCAGTACTTC. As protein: CASSSLAGGRETQYF.

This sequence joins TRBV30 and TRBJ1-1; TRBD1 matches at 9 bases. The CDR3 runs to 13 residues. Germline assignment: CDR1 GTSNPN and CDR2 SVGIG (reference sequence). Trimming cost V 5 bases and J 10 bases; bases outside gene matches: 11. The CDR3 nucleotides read TGTGCCTGGTCACTGGAACAGGGGGCTGGAGCTTTCTTT. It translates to CAWSLEQGAGAFF.

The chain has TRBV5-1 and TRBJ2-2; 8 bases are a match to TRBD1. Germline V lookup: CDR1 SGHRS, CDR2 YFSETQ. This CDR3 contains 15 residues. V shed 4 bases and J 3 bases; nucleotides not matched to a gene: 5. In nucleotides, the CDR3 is TGCGCCAGCAGCCATGGACAGGGCTACACCGGGGAGCTGTTTTTT. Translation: CASSHGQGYTGELFF.

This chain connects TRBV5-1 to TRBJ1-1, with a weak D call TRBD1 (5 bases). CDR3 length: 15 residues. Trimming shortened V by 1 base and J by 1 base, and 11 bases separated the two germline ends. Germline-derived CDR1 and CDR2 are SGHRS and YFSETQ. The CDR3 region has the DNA TGCGCCAGCAGCTTGTTCAGGGCGGAGAACACTGAAGCTTTCTTT. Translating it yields CASSLFRAENTEAFF.

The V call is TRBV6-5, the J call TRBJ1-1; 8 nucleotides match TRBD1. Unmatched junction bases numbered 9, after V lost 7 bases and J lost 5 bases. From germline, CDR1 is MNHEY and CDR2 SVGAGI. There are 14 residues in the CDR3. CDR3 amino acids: CASTSTGARTEAFF. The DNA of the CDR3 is TGTGCCAGCACCTCGACAGGGGCGAGGACTGAAGCTTTCTTT.

The CDR3 coding sequence is TGTGCCAGCAGTTTAGTATCGGACACCGGGGAGCTGTTTTTT. This codes for CASSLVSDTGELFF. This chain joins TRBV2 and TRBJ2-2, with D unresolved. CDR3 length: 14 amino acids. Per the germline V gene, CDR1 is SNHLY and CDR2 is FYNNEI. Trimming stripped 5 bases from V and 3 bases from J, with 10 bases between.

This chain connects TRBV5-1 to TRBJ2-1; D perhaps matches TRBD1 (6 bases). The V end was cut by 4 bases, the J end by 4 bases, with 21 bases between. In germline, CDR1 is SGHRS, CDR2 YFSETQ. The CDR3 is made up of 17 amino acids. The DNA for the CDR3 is TGCGCCAGCAGCCCGAGGGGGACCAACCCCGAATACAATGAGCAGTTCTTC. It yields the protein CASSPRGTNPEYNEQFF.

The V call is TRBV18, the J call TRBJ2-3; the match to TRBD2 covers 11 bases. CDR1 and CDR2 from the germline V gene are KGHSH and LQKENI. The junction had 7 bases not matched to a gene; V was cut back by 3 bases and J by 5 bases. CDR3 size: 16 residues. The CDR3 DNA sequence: TGTGCCAGCTCACCTTTTACTAGCGGGAGCGGAGATACGCAGTATTTT. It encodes CASSPFTSGSGDTQYF.

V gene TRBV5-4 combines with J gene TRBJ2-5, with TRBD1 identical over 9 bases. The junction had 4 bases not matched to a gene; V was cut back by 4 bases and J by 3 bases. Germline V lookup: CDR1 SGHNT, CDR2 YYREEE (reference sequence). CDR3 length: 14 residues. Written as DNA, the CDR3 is TGTGCCAGCAGCCGAGGACAGGGGAAAGAGACCCAGTACTTC. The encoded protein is CASSRGQGKETQYF.

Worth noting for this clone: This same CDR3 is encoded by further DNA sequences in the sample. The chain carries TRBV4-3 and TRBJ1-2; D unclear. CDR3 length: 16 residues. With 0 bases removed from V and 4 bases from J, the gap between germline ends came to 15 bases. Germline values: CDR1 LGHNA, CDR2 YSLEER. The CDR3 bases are TGCGCCAGCAGCCAAGATGTCGCACAGATAATCTATGGCTACACCTTC. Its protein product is CASSQDVAQIIYGYTF.

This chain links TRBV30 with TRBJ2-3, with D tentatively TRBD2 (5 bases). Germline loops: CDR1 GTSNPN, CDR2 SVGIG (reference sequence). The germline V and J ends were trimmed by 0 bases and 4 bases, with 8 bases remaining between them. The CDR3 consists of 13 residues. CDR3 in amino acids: CAWSVQRADTQYF. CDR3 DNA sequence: TGTGCCTGGAGTGTACAGAGGGCAGATACGCAGTATTTT.

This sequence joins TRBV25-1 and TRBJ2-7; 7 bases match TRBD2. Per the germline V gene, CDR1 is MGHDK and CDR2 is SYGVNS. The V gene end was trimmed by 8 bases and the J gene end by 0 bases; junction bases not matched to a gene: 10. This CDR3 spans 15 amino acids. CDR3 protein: CASEAGAGSSYEQYF. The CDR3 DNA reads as TGTGCCAGCGAGGCCGGAGCGGGAAGCTCCTACGAGCAGTACTTC.